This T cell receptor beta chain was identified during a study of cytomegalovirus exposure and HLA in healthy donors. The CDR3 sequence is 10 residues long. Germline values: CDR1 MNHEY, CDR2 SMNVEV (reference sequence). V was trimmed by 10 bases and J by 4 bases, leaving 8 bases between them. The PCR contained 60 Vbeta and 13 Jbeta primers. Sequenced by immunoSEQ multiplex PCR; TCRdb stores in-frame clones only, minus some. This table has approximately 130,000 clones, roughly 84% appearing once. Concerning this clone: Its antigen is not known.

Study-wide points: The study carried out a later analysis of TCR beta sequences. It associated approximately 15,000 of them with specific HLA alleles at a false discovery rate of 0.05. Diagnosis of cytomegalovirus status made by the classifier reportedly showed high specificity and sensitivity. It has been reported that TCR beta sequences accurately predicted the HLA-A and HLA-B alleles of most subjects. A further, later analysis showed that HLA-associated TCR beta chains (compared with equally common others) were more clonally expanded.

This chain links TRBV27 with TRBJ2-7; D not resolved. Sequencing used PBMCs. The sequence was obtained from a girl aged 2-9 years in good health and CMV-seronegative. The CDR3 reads CATFPYEQYF. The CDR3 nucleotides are TGTGCCACCTTTCCTTACGAGCAGTACTTC.